Below, 11 T cell receptor beta chains from the same sample are listed, as sequenced in a study of control samples from healthy donors and cancer patients (dated by TCRdb to about 2020). The method was the immunoSEQ multiplex PCR assay. The immuneACCESS repertoire file appears here via TCRdb, limited to in-frame rearrangements. These files lack a portion of the clones; in checked studies, under half of the deficit traces to unresolved V genes, and the cause of the others is not known. The sample table records about 130,000 clones; around nine tenths of these occur just once. The leading ten clones occupy roughly 3.2% of the sample. The sequenced sample consisted of blood. These TCRs come from a man aged 45-60 years in good health.

The rearrangement joins TRBV5-1 to TRBJ2-1, with TRBD2 matching over 10 bases. The length of the CDR3 is 15 residues. After removal of 1 base from V and 9 bases from J, the junction contained 7 bases not matched to a gene. The germline CDR1 and CDR2 sequences are SGHRS and YFSETQ. The DNA for the CDR3 is TGCGCCAGCAGCTTGTCCAGCGGGGGGGCTATTGAGCAGTTCTTC. Its protein is CASSLSSGGAIEQFF.

The chain carries TRBV2 and TRBJ2-7, with a weak D call TRBD2 (7 bases). V was shortened by 0 bases and J by 4 bases, with 16 bases between the two germline ends. CDR1 SNHLY and CDR2 FYNNEI come from the germline V gene. The CDR3 has 16 residues. This CDR3 is CASSEAIRGAYYEQYF. CDR3 DNA sequence: TGTGCCAGCAGTGAAGCGATCCGGGGGGCCTATTACGAGCAGTACTTC.

The V and J genes are TRBV9 and TRBJ2-3; TRBD2 agrees at 14 bases. With V trimmed by 4 bases and J by 5 bases, 6 bases remained unmatched. The CDR3 is 16 amino acids. From germline, CDR1 is SGDLS and CDR2 YYNGEE. CDR3 region: CASSPRLAGGEDTQYF. In DNA form, the CDR3 reads TGTGCCAGCAGCCCCCGACTAGCGGGGGGGGAAGATACGCAGTATTTT.

The rearrangement links TRBV5-1 to TRBJ2-5, with D perhaps matching TRBD1 (6 bases). The length of the CDR3 is 15 residues. Per the germline V gene, CDR1 is SGHRS and CDR2 is YFSETQ. V lost 2 bases, J lost 2 bases, and 13 bases lay in between. The CDR3 loop is CASSFPSGQQETQYF. As DNA, the CDR3 is TGCGCCAGCAGCTTCCCGAGCGGACAGCAAGAGACCCAGTACTTC.

The V and J genes are TRBV7-2 and TRBJ2-1, with 8 bases aligning to TRBD2. The CDR3 runs 15 residues. Trimming removed 5 bases from V and 4 bases from J; junction bases left unmatched: 7. Germline V gives CDR1 SGHTA, CDR2 FQGNSA. The CDR3 spells CASSPPGGAYNEQFF. In DNA, the CDR3 is TGTGCCAGCAGCCCCCCCGGGGGGGCATACAATGAGCAGTTCTTC.

In this sample, this clone turned up once. This chain connects TRBV11-2 to TRBJ2-6, with 11 nucleotides matching TRBD1. V trimming: 7 bases; J trimming: 0 bases; junction bases outside the gene matches: 5. CDR3 length: 17 amino acids. Per the germline V gene, CDR1 is SGHAT and CDR2 is FQNNGV. The CDR3 sequence: CASTRGQGGSGANVLTF. The CDR3 region has the DNA TGTGCCAGCACCCGGGGACAGGGGGGCTCTGGGGCCAACGTCCTGACTTTC. The variable domain in full, completed from reference TRBV11-2 and TRBJ2-6, reads EAGVAQSPRYKIIEKRQSVAFWCNPISGHATLYWYQQILGQGPKLLIQFQNNGVVDDSQLPKDRFSAERLKGVDSTLKIQPAKLEDSAVYLCASTRGQGGSGANVLTFGAGSRLTVL.

This sequence joins TRBV25-1 and TRBJ1-6, with D tentatively TRBD1 (6 bases). The CDR3 runs 14 residues. Germline V CDR1 and CDR2: MGHDK, SYGVNS. The germline V and J ends were trimmed by 3 bases and 11 bases, with 14 bases remaining between them. CDR3 nucleotide sequence: TGTGCCAGCAGTGATAACAGGGAGAGTCCACCCCTCCACTTT. Its protein product is CASSDNRESPPLHF. Complete variable domain (other parts from reference TRBV25-1 and TRBJ1-6): EADIYQTPRYLVIGTGKKITLECSQTMGHDKMYWYQQDPGMELHLIHYSYGVNSTEKGDLSSESTVSRIRTEHFPLTLESARPSHTSQYLCASSDNRESPPLHFGNGTRLTVT.

The chain has TRBV25-1 and TRBJ1-1; no clear D gene. The CDR3 has 11 amino acids. Germline lookup yields CDR1 MGHDK and CDR2 SYGVNS. The germline V and J ends were trimmed by 9 bases and 1 base, with 6 bases remaining between them. CDR3 sequence: CASSRNTEAFF. The CDR3, as DNA: TGTGCCAGTTCAAGGAACACTGAAGCTTTCTTT.

The chain carries TRBV5-1 and TRBJ1-4; no definite D call. Germline V gene data show CDR1 as SGHRS and CDR2 as YFSETQ. Trimming pared 7 bases from V and 5 bases from J, leaving 18 bases between. The CDR3 loop spans 15 amino acids. CDR3 sequence (DNA): TGCGCCAGCCCCGGGAGGCGGACCTTGAATGAAAAACTGTTTTTT. Its translation: CASPGRRTLNEKLFF.

The chain carries TRBV7-2 and TRBJ1-5, with D hard to call. The CDR3 runs to 13 residues. V gave up 3 bases and J gave up 6 bases, with 9 bases separating them. The germline V gene encodes CDR1 SGHTA and CDR2 FQGNSA. CDR3 in DNA: TGTGCCAGCAGCTTGGATCTGGCTCAGCCCCAGCATTTT. It codes for CASSLDLAQPQHF.

DNA for the CDR3: TGTGCCAGCAGCTGGAACGACAGGGGGCGTCAAGCTTTCTTT. Its translation is CASSWNDRGRQAFF. The chain recombines TRBV27 with TRBJ1-1; TRBD1 matches at 10 bases. The germline V gene has CDR1 MNHEY and CDR2 SMNVEV (reference sequence). The junction had 10 bases not matched to a gene; V was cut back by 6 bases and J by 9 bases. This CDR3 comprises 14 residues.